Here is one T cell receptor beta chain with its context. This receptor's antigen is unknown. Base qualities are not provided; no much larger clone lies one nucleotide away. The source of the sample is a study of cytomegalovirus exposure and HLA in healthy donors (dated by TCRdb to about 2017). General notes on the study: According to an earlier analysis of 587 of the donors, some 180 million T cells yielded roughly 100 million unique TCR beta sequences and approximately 300 Gb of sequence data. Around 300 gigabases of sequencing data and approximately 80 million unique TCR sequences were included in an early release covering about 700 HLA-typed donors. Of the roughly 400 genotyped donors, 81% fell in the genetic ancestry cluster associated with self-reported Caucasian donors. The study was designed to test whether signatures of past pathogen exposure could be identified by cataloging public T cell receptors. The study used immunosequencing to profile the T cell repertoires of several hundred subjects and linked those repertoires to cytomegalovirus serostatus. Besides the first cohort of approximately 670 subjects, a separate validation cohort made up of 120 different subjects was used. To predict cytomegalovirus infection status, the study combined high-throughput TCR immunosequencing, statistical association of individual TCRs with disease status, and machine learning. A later analysis re-analyzed previously published TCR beta repertoires from roughly 600 donors and added high-resolution HLA genotyping to study TCR occurrence patterns. The later analysis used no new phenotypic data to find candidate immune exposures, relying instead on TCR beta sequences and their occurrence across donors. An earlier analysis of 587 of the donors applied high-throughput TCR beta sequencing to assess whether each TCR beta V gene segment acted as functional or pseudogenic. Donor age, sex, ethnicity and CMV serostatus were compiled together with the repertoire data. A later genetic analysis used genome-wide SNP genotypes for about 65% of the 666 donors, treating that subset as a discovery cohort. All discovery cohort repertoires had been generated on a single sequencing platform. HLA typing included class I and class II loci at four-digit resolution. The number of typed donors differed by locus: about 620-640 for A, B, C, DRB1 and DQB1; 500 to 550 for DQA1; 606 for DPA1; and roughly 470 for DPB1. Four or five DR-DQ haplotypes were handled as single units for association and clustering, since linkage in the cohort was strong. Among 398 genotyped donors of the cohort, an average of approximately 240,000 unique TCR beta nucleotide sequences were sequenced per donor, roughly 20% of them non-productive.

What the authors observed across the whole study: The earlier analysis of 587 of the donors excluded seventeen rarely observed V segments, including chromosome 9 orphons, because counts were too low. Assigning TCR associations to individual alleles was difficult when HLA alleles, especially DR and DQ, strongly co-occurred. The authors suggested that the approach could potentially be generalized to other disease states and immunological phenotypes. Only TCR beta chains were sequenced in this cohort, and the absence of alpha or paired-chain data limited detectable features. A cluster of highly shared sequence variants was judged likely to represent a technical artifact of the sequencing pipeline. An earlier analysis of around 500 of the donors showed that most TCR beta V segments appeared in productive rearrangements either about 87% or about 30% of the time, which broadly matched IMGT annotations. In a later analysis, TCR association rates were found to vary across HLA loci, with the most associated TCRs seen for DRB1 alleles and the fewest for HLA-C alleles. In a later analysis, more than 15,000 TCR beta sequences were associated with specific HLA alleles at a false discovery rate of 0.05. In both the original and validation cohorts, the classifier was reported to diagnose cytomegalovirus status with high specificity and sensitivity. In a later genetic analysis, fewer N-insertions in productive TCRs were reported among donors in an Asian-associated ancestry cluster than the approximately 670-donor mean. Correlated functional status among segregating V segments might reflect linkage disequilibrium, but an unknown experimental factor could not be ruled out. Most CMV-associated TCR beta chains appeared to be HLA-restricted in a later analysis, and the HLA associations seemed to be driven largely by CMV exposure. The only immune exposure information available for the cohort was CMV serostatus. Across donors, most TCR sequences were observed very rarely, whereas some public TCRs were present in many individuals. Some IMGT-functional V segments, including TRBV6-2 and TRBV6-3, could not be told apart with the 87-base-pair reads, so those segments were excluded. In a later genetic analysis, a missense DCLRE1C variant was associated with V-gene and J-gene trimming of TCR beta chains, and the association was replicated in an independent cohort. A total of 150 or so TCR beta chains were listed by the study as associated with cytomegalovirus. Because HLA typing was unavailable for some donors at each locus, only the typed subset was used in association tests. Several of the top co-occurrence clusters appeared to be linked to parvovirus B19, influenza, CMV and Epstein-Barr virus, according to a later analysis. Roughly uniform sequencing depth across donors was assumed in presence/absence analyses, although this assumption may not hold. A further reported finding was that TCR beta sequences accurately predicted the HLA-A and HLA-B alleles for most subjects in the first cohort. In a later analysis, HLA-associated TCR beta chains showed more clonal expansion and lower generation probabilities than non-associated chains that were equally common. In vitro tests confirmed that a few of the cytomegalovirus-associated TCR beta chains recognize cytomegalovirus antigens.

The cohort comprised several hundred healthy bone marrow donors. At the time of sampling, every cohort member was nominally healthy, though immune exposures that went unrecorded were likely present. The donor was CMV seronegative and belonged to the group of roughly 330 seronegative cohort members. A peripheral blood sample was collected from each donor, and TCR beta sequencing was performed on peripheral blood mononuclear cells. Genomic DNA extraction from the blood cell samples was performed with the Qiagen DNeasy Blood Extraction Kit. Libraries were built with the immunoSEQ multiplex PCR assay. The multiplex PCR relied on a mix of 60 forward primers for TCR Vbeta segments and 13 reverse primers for TCR Jbeta segments. The CDR3 region of rearranged TCR beta genes was amplified from genomic DNA with a multiplex PCR assay. The amplified TCR beta libraries were sequenced on the Illumina HiSeq System as 87-base-pair reads. In the authors' own workflow: A later analysis tallied approximately 87 million unique TCR beta chains across the 550 to 850 repertoires, and approximately 12 million of those chains were shared by two or more donors. Raw reads were error-corrected and collapsed into unique sequences with a nearest-neighbor algorithm that merged closely related sequences to remove PCR and sequencing errors. CDR3 sequences were aligned to IMGT reference sequences to assign V, D and J gene segments. For a sequence to be retained, a match of at least six nucleotides was required to both a V gene segment and a J gene segment. A rearrangement counted as productive if the CDR3 had no stop codons and remained in frame with V and J, and every other rearrangement counted as non-productive. Following IMGT convention, CDR3 was defined as the stretch from the second conserved V-encoded cysteine up to the conserved J-encoded phenylalanine. The earlier analysis of approximately 500 of the donors excluded sequences that lacked an unambiguous match to a single V gene segment. An earlier analysis of 500 to 600 of the donors classified V segments as functional when productive rearrangements were above 56.7% and as segregating when the standard deviation between donors was above 5%. A statistical classification framework was built for diagnosing cytomegalovirus status from the catalog of TCR beta chain sequences. In a later analysis, TCR nucleotide sequences were compared against IMGT/GENE-DB human TR gene sequences so that V and J genes could be assigned. In a later analysis, CDR3 sequences and most-parsimonious VDJ recombination scenarios were assigned using the TCRdist pipeline. In a later analysis, each TCR beta chain was defined by its CDR3 amino acid sequence together with its V-gene family, and reads lacking a unique V-gene family were excluded. In a later analysis, 550 to 650 highly shared, low-generation-probability nucleotide sequences were removed to address suspected cross-contamination and a sequencing artifact. In a later analysis, a clonal expansion index was calculated for each public chain from normalized within-repertoire ranks of inferred template counts. Generation probabilities in a later analysis came from a VDJ recombination model fitted to out-of-frame rearrangements, and those results were checked against IGoR. Hypergeometric tests were used in a later analysis to score TCR-TCR, TCR-HLA and TCR-CMV co-occurrence, with a repertoire-size bias correction applied to the TCR pairs. False discovery rates were estimated in a later analysis by permuting HLA or CMV assignments 20 times. A later analysis grouped co-occurring TCRs with DBSCAN, adding TCRdist sequence similarity when clustering within HLA-allele-positive subsets. For co-occurrence clustering, repertoires with fewer than 30,000 or more than 120,000 public chains were excluded, along with roughly 5 repertoires with anomalous nucleotide sharing. TCRdb stores this immuneACCESS table with in-frame sequences only. Part of the clones is absent; in the studies checked, under half of the shortfall reflects unresolved V genes, and no reason is known for the rest. The DNA was the basis for D and trimming; V, J and clone size are from that table. The sample table contains around 120,000 clones; only one count was recorded for about 80% of them. 3% to 3.5% of the sample comes from the top ten.

Per the germline V gene (reference sequence), SGHNT is the CDR1 and YYREEE is the CDR2. Cut back by 1 base and 8 bases, the V and J ends lie 21 bases apart. Taken from cysteine to phenylalanine, the CDR3 has 16 residues. The retained sequence is limited to the CDR3, 48 bases, with the frame set at the first base. This TCR derives from a woman between 35 and 50 years old in good health and CMV-seronegative. The chain is assembled from TRBV5-4 and TRBJ1-1; tentative D gene TRBD1, with 5 bases matching. The sequencing sample was made of PBMCs. The CDR3 protein is CASSLQSPGPSREAFF. The DNA sequence reads TGTGCCAGCAGCTTGCAATCTCCAGGGCCGAGCCGAGAAGCTTTCTTT. The full variable domain, with segments outside the CDR3 supplied by the reference TRBV5-4 and TRBJ1-1 proteins, appears as ETGVTQSPTHLIKTRGQQVTLRCSSQSGHNTVSWYQQALGQGPQFIFQYYREEENGRGNFPPRFSGLQFPNYSSELNVNALELDDSALYLCASSLQSPGPSREAFFGQGTRLTVV.